One TCR beta chain is described in this entry. Per germline, CDR1 MNHEY and CDR2 SVGEGT. This CDR3 contains 14 residues. V dropped 0 bases and J dropped 5; count of bases not matched to a gene: 3. The record originates from a study of T cell responses to AZD1222 COVID-19 vaccine. At the level of the study: Analysis merged second doses at about 4 or about 12 weeks.

Using immunoSEQ multiplex PCR, the repertoire was profiled, and TCRdb retains in-frame clones only, with some absent. The sample lists 140,000 or so clones, approximately 90% seen once, with less than 2% in the top ten. Sequencing was performed on peripheral blood, taken on day 0 of AZD1222 vaccination. This TCR came from an adult in good health. The J gene is TRBJ2-7, the V gene TRBV6-2 or TRBV6-3; 8 positions match TRBD1. The CDR3 DNA reads TGTGCCAGCAGTTACTCCAGGGGGCTCAACGAGCAGTACTTC. Translation: CASSYSRGLNEQYF.